This passage covers 29 T cell receptor beta chains from one sample sequenced in a study of shared clonotypes between healthy human individuals. Libraries were prepared by immunoSEQ multiplex PCR; TCRdb keeps only in-frame clonotypes and omits some of them. The sample has about 2.1 million clones, roughly 93% seen once. Naive CD8 populations comprised CD45RO-negative cells positively selected for CCR7, excluding terminally differentiated effector memory CD45RA+ cells. The sample was naive CD8+ T cells from PBMCs. The receptors stem from a man aged 18 to 29 in good health. Some clones in this sample may be carry-over from other donors' samples.

DNA for the CDR3: TGTGCCACCAGAACAAGACCCTCCTACAATGAGCAGTTCTTC. This encodes CATRTRPSYNEQFF. V and J are TRBV15 and TRBJ2-1, with no clear D. Germline values: CDR1 LNHNV, CDR2 YYDKDF (reference sequence). The CDR3 sequence is 14 residues long. Trimming took off 6 bases at V and 0 bases at J, with 9 bases between the two ends.

This chain links TRBV4-1 with TRBJ2-5; 15 nucleotides line up with TRBD2. Germline-derived CDR1 and CDR2 are MGHRA and YSYEKL. The CDR3 runs 17 residues. V was pared by 3 bases and J by 0 bases, with 2 bases of the junction left unmatched. The CDR3 DNA reads TGCGCCAGCAGCCACGGGACTAGCGGGGGGTACCAAGAGACCCAGTACTTC. Its translation: CASSHGTSGGYQETQYF.

The CDR3 sequence: CASSRETSGSYEQYF. The CDR3 DNA reads as TGTGCCAGCAGCCGGGAGACTAGCGGGAGCTACGAGCAGTACTTC. V and J are TRBV5-6 and TRBJ2-7, with 12 bases that match TRBD2. The CDR3 covers 15 residues. Unmatched junction bases numbered 5, after V lost 4 bases and J lost 3 bases. The germline gives CDR1 SGHDT, CDR2 YYEEEE.

This clone was seen just once. The rearrangement uses TRBV27 and TRBJ1-2; D gene uncertain. The V end lost 5 bases, the J end lost 5 bases, and 12 bases lay between the germline ends. Germline assignment: CDR1 MNHEY and CDR2 SMNVEV (reference sequence). The CDR3 contains 13 residues. The CDR3 DNA reads TGTGCCAGCAGTCCCGGGTTGACGTATGGCTACACCTTC. It is translated as CASSPGLTYGYTF.

This chain links TRBV5-4 with TRBJ2-7, with D possibly being TRBD1 (5 bases). CDR3 length: 11 amino acids. Trimming stripped 4 bases from V and 6 bases from J, with 8 bases between. Germline V gene sequence: CDR1 SGHNT, CDR2 YYREEE (reference sequence). The CDR3 nucleotides are TGTGCCAGCAGCCAGGGTTCCGAGCAGTACTTC. The encoded protein is CASSQGSEQYF. Based on the CDR3 plus reference TRBV5-4 and TRBJ2-7, the full variable domain is ETGVTQSPTHLIKTRGQQVTLRCSSQSGHNTVSWYQQALGQGPQFIFQYYREEENGRGNFPPRFSGLQFPNYSSELNVNALELDDSALYLCASSQGSEQYFGPGTRLTVT.

The V and J genes are TRBV7-9 and TRBJ2-7, with 10 bases lining up with TRBD2. With V trimmed by 5 bases and J by 0 bases, 4 bases remained unmatched. CDR1 is SEHNR and CDR2 is FQNEAQ in the germline V gene (reference sequence). The CDR3 has 15 residues. The CDR3, as DNA: TGTGCCAGCAGCGGGGGGACTAGCGACTCCTACGAGCAGTACTTC. Its protein is CASSGGTSDSYEQYF.

This rearrangement joins TRBV6-5 to TRBJ2-1; 9 bases align to TRBD1. CDR1 and CDR2 from the germline V gene are MNHEY and SVGAGI. The length of the CDR3 is 15 residues. The junction had 9 bases not matched to a gene; V was cut back by 5 bases and J by 7 bases. This CDR3 reads CASSTRTGVGNEQFF. The CDR3 DNA follows: TGTGCCAGCAGTACTCGGACAGGGGTGGGTAATGAGCAGTTCTTC.

This chain connects TRBV28 to TRBJ2-1; 7 nucleotides agree with TRBD1. After removal of 1 base from V and 2 bases from J, the junction contained 5 bases not matched to a gene. CDR3 size: 16 residues. CDR1 and CDR2 (germline): MDHEN, SYDVKM. The CDR3 bases are TGTGCCAGCAGTTTATACAGGGGCCTCACCTACAATGAGCAGTTCTTC. Protein: CASSLYRGLTYNEQFF.

The chain has TRBV6-6 and TRBJ2-7; D is ambiguous. V was clipped by 9 bases and J by 3 bases, with 12 bases between them. In germline, CDR1 is MNHNY, CDR2 SVGAGI (reference sequence). The CDR3 extends over 12 amino acids. CDR3: CASGPLIYEQYF. The CDR3 DNA reads TGTGCCAGTGGTCCATTGATCTACGAGCAGTACTTC.

This rearrangement joins TRBV28 to TRBJ2-3; D is possibly TRBD2 (6 bases). Germline V gene lookup returns CDR1 MDHEN and CDR2 SYDVKM. The V and J ends lost 8 bases and 7 bases respectively, with 19 bases between them. This CDR3 has 14 residues. The CDR3 coding sequence is TGTGCCAGCGGGGGACGGTTGGAGGGAAATACGCAGTATTTT. Its protein is CASGGRLEGNTQYF.

This clone was seen just once. V usage is TRBV9 and J usage is TRBJ1-3; a weak D match, TRBD1 (5 bases). The V end was cut by 3 bases, the J end by 0 bases, with 19 bases between. The germline V gene has CDR1 SGDLS and CDR2 YYNGEE. The CDR3 runs 18 residues. CDR3 amino acids: CASSASTHEGTSGNTIYF. CDR3 bases: TGTGCCAGCAGCGCCTCTACCCACGAGGGGACCTCTGGAAACACCATATATTTT.

This chain connects TRBV27 to TRBJ2-7, with 11 bases that match TRBD2. Germline V gives CDR1 MNHEY, CDR2 SMNVEV (reference sequence). The length of the CDR3 is 16 residues. Unmatched junction bases numbered 7, after V lost 4 bases and J lost 2 bases. As DNA, the CDR3 is TGTGCCAGCAGTTACCAGACTAGCGGGGCCCCCTACGAGCAGTACTTC. Amino acid sequence: CASSYQTSGAPYEQYF.

This clone appeared a single time. V and J are TRBV19 and TRBJ2-7; D uncertain. Trimming shortened V by 1 base and J by 1 base, and 8 bases separated the two germline ends. CDR3 length equals 14 residues. The germline V gene encodes CDR1 LNHDA and CDR2 SQIVND (reference sequence). The CDR3 sequence: CASSIGDVSYEQYF. Here the CDR3 DNA reads TGTGCCAGTAGTATAGGAGATGTTTCCTACGAGCAGTACTTC.

Notes on this clone: Other DNA sequences in the same sample also yield this CDR3. The chain is built from TRBV6-6 and TRBJ2-2; D is unclear. Germline CDR1 is MNHNY and CDR2 is SVGAGI (reference sequence). The V and J ends lost 3 bases and 4 bases respectively, with 6 bases between them. The CDR3 consists of 13 residues. The CDR3 sequence is CASSYGRTGELFF. The CDR3 nucleotides are TGTGCCAGCAGTTATGGGCGCACCGGGGAGCTGTTTTTT.

Comment on this clone: The sample holds other DNA sequences that translate to the same CDR3. CDR3 in DNA: TGTGCCAGCAGCTTGCCGAGCGGCAATGAGCAGTTCTTC. Translation: CASSLPSGNEQFF. The chain employs TRBV5-6 and TRBJ2-1; maybe TRBD2 (5 bases). The germline V gene encodes CDR1 SGHDT and CDR2 YYEEEE. V was trimmed by 1 base and J by 6 bases, leaving 8 bases between them. This CDR3 has 13 amino acids.

The chain joins TRBV7-2 to TRBJ2-1, with TRBD2 matching over 11 bases. The length of the CDR3 is 17 residues. J gave up 4 bases and V 0 bases, and 5 bases lay outside the gene matches. The V gene's germline CDR1 is SGHTA and CDR2 FQGNSA. The CDR3 sequence is CASSLAPRTSGYNEQFF. The CDR3 DNA is TGTGCCAGCAGCTTAGCGCCTAGGACTAGCGGGTACAATGAGCAGTTCTTC.

V is TRBV6-5 and J is TRBJ1-5; 9 bases match TRBD1. Germline CDR1 reads MNHEY; CDR2 reads SVGAGI. This CDR3 spans 15 amino acids. The ends lost 4 bases at V and 4 bases at J; junction bases unmatched: 5. Here the CDR3 DNA reads TGTGCCAGCAGTTCCTTGGACAGGGGTAATCAGCCCCAGCATTTT. Protein product: CASSSLDRGNQPQHF.

The genes are TRBV19 and TRBJ2-1; 8 bases align to TRBD1. Germline values: CDR1 LNHDA, CDR2 SQIVND (reference sequence). The CDR3 covers 14 residues. V dropped 9 bases and J dropped 2; count of bases not matched to a gene: 6. The DNA for the CDR3 is TGTGCCAGCGGCCCGGGACAGGCCTACAATGAGCAGTTCTTC. This encodes CASGPGQAYNEQFF.

The chain couples TRBV13 to TRBJ2-1; 11 nucleotides match TRBD2. The germline CDR1 and CDR2 sequences are PRHDT and FYEKMQ (reference sequence). CDR3 size: 16 residues. V lost 5 bases and J lost 9; bases outside the gene matches: 12. CDR3 in amino acids: CASSTALAGAAGEQFF. Here the CDR3 DNA reads TGTGCCAGCAGCACAGCACTAGCGGGAGCAGCGGGTGAGCAGTTCTTC.

This rearrangement joins TRBV4-3 to TRBJ2-1; perhaps TRBD2 as D (6 bases). The CDR3 is made up of 15 amino acids. Germline V CDR1 and CDR2: LGHNA, YSLEER. The V end lost 0 bases, the J end lost 4 bases, and 10 bases lay between the germline ends. The CDR3 coding sequence is TGCGCCAGCAGCCAAGAATCGGGAGCTTACAATGAGCAGTTCTTC. It is translated as CASSQESGAYNEQFF.

The gene calls are TRBV4-2 and TRBJ2-5, with TRBD1 identical over 8 bases. The J call could be wrong; TRBJ2-7 is a better fit for the DNA end. The V gene's germline CDR1 is LGHNA and CDR2 YNFKEQ. This CDR3 has 14 amino acids. CDR3 sequence: CASSQGQAPYEQYF. Here the CDR3 DNA reads TGTGCCAGCAGCCAGGGACAGGCACCCTACGAGCAGTACTTC.

With regard to this clone: Other nucleotide sequences in the sample specify the same CDR3. The chain combines TRBV7-9 with TRBJ2-7; either TRBD1 or TRBD2 may fit D (5 bases each). CDR1 is SEHNR and CDR2 is FQNEAQ in the germline V gene (reference sequence). Trimming took off 0 bases at V and 1 base at J, with 10 bases between the two ends. This CDR3 has 15 amino acids. The CDR3 DNA reads TGTGCCAGCAGCTTAGCGGGGACGGGTTCCTACGAGCAGTACTTC. Amino acid sequence: CASSLAGTGSYEQYF. The full variable domain, with the rest looked up from reference TRBV7-9 and TRBJ2-7, is DTGVSQNPRHKITKRGQNVTFRCDPISEHNRLYWYRQTLGQGPEFLTYFQNEAQLEKSRLLSDRFSAERPKGSFSTLEIQRTEQGDSAMYLCASSLAGTGSYEQYFGPGTRLTVT.

The gene calls are TRBV6-5 and TRBJ2-3, with D maybe TRBD2 (6 bases). V lost 8 bases and J lost 6, with 18 bases in between. The CDR3 sequence is 14 residues long. Germline values: CDR1 MNHEY, CDR2 SVGAGI. In nucleotides, the CDR3 is TGTGCCAGCTCCCCGGGGCTAGCGCGTGATACGCAGTATTTT. As protein: CASSPGLARDTQYF.

The CDR3 bases are TGCGCCAGCAGCCAAGGATCAGGGGCCCCGAGCGGCTACACCTTC. Its translation is CASSQGSGAPSGYTF. The chain has TRBV4-1 and TRBJ1-2; tentatively, D is TRBD1 (6 bases). The V and J ends lost 1 base and 8 bases respectively, with 17 bases between them. The CDR3 runs to 15 residues. CDR1 MGHRA and CDR2 YSYEKL come from the germline V gene.

This rearrangement joins TRBV7-2 to TRBJ2-3; TRBD2 aligns across 12 bases. The CDR3 spans 19 residues. Germline values: CDR1 SGHTA, CDR2 FQGNSA. J was trimmed by 0 bases and V by 3 bases; bases with no gene match: 10. The CDR3 region is CASSFQRLAGVTSTDTQYF. The CDR3 DNA reads TGTGCCAGCAGCTTCCAAAGACTAGCGGGAGTAACTAGCACAGATACGCAGTATTTT.

CDR3 in DNA: TGTGCCAGCAGCTTTCGGGAAGGGGGCCTAACTGAAAAACTGTTTTTT. Translated, it gives CASSFREGGLTEKLFF. This chain connects TRBV7-9 to TRBJ1-4; 7 nucleotides align to TRBD1. Trimming removed 3 bases from V and 7 bases from J; junction bases left unmatched: 11. The germline gives CDR1 SEHNR, CDR2 FQNEAQ (reference sequence). The CDR3 runs 16 residues. Based on the CDR3 plus reference TRBV7-9 and TRBJ1-4, the full variable domain is DTGVSQNPRHKITKRGQNVTFRCDPISEHNRLYWYRQTLGQGPEFLTYFQNEAQLEKSRLLSDRFSAERPKGSFSTLEIQRTEQGDSAMYLCASSFREGGLTEKLFFGSGTQLSVL.

The V call is TRBV2, the J call TRBJ2-1; D is unresolved. The CDR3 has 12 residues. Germline loops: CDR1 SNHLY, CDR2 FYNNEI. The CDR3 reads CATLRKDNEQFF. In DNA, the CDR3 is TGTGCTACTCTAAGAAAGGACAATGAGCAGTTCTTC.

Regarding this clone: An end of the junction differs from the germline gene, which may be a read error. V is TRBV7-9 and J is TRBJ2-4; D unresolved. Germline CDR1 SEHNR, CDR2 FQNEAQ (reference sequence). This CDR3 has 13 amino acids. As DNA, the CDR3 is TGTGCCAGCAGCTTAGATTTAGGACCCGGGTTGAGCTTC. Encoded protein: CASSLDLGPGLSF.

Comments on this clone: This sample also contains other DNA sequences that code for the same CDR3. The chain couples TRBV25-1 to TRBJ2-1, with 11 nucleotides matching TRBD2. V lost 6 bases, J lost 1 base, and 2 bases stayed unmatched. CDR3 size: 15 residues. The germline CDR1 and CDR2 sequences are MGHDK and SYGVNS. Here the CDR3 DNA reads TGTGCCAGCAGGACTAGCGGGGCTTCCTACAATGAGCAGTTCTTC. Translated: CASRTSGASYNEQFF.